This T cell receptor beta chain was observed in a study of blood T cell repertoires in COVID-19. Study-level background: Material from acute and convalescent COVID-19 was sourced from the United States, Italy and Spain.

V lost 6 bases and J lost 8, with 14 bases in between. CDR3 length equals 13 residues. Germline loops: CDR1 MNHEY, CDR2 SMNVEV (reference sequence). Data came from immunoSEQ multiplex PCR; TCRdb stores just in-frame clones and leaves some out. The sample holds around 230,000 clones, approximately 90% seen once. This chain connects TRBV27 to TRBJ2-4; D is possibly TRBD1 (6 bases). This receptor was taken from a woman aged 35 to 49 with acute COVID-19. Sequencing was performed on PBMCs or T cells enriched from blood (not recorded which). The CDR3 DNA follows: TGTGCCAGCAGACCACAGGGTCTTGACATTCAGTACTTC. Protein sequence: CASRPQGLDIQYF.